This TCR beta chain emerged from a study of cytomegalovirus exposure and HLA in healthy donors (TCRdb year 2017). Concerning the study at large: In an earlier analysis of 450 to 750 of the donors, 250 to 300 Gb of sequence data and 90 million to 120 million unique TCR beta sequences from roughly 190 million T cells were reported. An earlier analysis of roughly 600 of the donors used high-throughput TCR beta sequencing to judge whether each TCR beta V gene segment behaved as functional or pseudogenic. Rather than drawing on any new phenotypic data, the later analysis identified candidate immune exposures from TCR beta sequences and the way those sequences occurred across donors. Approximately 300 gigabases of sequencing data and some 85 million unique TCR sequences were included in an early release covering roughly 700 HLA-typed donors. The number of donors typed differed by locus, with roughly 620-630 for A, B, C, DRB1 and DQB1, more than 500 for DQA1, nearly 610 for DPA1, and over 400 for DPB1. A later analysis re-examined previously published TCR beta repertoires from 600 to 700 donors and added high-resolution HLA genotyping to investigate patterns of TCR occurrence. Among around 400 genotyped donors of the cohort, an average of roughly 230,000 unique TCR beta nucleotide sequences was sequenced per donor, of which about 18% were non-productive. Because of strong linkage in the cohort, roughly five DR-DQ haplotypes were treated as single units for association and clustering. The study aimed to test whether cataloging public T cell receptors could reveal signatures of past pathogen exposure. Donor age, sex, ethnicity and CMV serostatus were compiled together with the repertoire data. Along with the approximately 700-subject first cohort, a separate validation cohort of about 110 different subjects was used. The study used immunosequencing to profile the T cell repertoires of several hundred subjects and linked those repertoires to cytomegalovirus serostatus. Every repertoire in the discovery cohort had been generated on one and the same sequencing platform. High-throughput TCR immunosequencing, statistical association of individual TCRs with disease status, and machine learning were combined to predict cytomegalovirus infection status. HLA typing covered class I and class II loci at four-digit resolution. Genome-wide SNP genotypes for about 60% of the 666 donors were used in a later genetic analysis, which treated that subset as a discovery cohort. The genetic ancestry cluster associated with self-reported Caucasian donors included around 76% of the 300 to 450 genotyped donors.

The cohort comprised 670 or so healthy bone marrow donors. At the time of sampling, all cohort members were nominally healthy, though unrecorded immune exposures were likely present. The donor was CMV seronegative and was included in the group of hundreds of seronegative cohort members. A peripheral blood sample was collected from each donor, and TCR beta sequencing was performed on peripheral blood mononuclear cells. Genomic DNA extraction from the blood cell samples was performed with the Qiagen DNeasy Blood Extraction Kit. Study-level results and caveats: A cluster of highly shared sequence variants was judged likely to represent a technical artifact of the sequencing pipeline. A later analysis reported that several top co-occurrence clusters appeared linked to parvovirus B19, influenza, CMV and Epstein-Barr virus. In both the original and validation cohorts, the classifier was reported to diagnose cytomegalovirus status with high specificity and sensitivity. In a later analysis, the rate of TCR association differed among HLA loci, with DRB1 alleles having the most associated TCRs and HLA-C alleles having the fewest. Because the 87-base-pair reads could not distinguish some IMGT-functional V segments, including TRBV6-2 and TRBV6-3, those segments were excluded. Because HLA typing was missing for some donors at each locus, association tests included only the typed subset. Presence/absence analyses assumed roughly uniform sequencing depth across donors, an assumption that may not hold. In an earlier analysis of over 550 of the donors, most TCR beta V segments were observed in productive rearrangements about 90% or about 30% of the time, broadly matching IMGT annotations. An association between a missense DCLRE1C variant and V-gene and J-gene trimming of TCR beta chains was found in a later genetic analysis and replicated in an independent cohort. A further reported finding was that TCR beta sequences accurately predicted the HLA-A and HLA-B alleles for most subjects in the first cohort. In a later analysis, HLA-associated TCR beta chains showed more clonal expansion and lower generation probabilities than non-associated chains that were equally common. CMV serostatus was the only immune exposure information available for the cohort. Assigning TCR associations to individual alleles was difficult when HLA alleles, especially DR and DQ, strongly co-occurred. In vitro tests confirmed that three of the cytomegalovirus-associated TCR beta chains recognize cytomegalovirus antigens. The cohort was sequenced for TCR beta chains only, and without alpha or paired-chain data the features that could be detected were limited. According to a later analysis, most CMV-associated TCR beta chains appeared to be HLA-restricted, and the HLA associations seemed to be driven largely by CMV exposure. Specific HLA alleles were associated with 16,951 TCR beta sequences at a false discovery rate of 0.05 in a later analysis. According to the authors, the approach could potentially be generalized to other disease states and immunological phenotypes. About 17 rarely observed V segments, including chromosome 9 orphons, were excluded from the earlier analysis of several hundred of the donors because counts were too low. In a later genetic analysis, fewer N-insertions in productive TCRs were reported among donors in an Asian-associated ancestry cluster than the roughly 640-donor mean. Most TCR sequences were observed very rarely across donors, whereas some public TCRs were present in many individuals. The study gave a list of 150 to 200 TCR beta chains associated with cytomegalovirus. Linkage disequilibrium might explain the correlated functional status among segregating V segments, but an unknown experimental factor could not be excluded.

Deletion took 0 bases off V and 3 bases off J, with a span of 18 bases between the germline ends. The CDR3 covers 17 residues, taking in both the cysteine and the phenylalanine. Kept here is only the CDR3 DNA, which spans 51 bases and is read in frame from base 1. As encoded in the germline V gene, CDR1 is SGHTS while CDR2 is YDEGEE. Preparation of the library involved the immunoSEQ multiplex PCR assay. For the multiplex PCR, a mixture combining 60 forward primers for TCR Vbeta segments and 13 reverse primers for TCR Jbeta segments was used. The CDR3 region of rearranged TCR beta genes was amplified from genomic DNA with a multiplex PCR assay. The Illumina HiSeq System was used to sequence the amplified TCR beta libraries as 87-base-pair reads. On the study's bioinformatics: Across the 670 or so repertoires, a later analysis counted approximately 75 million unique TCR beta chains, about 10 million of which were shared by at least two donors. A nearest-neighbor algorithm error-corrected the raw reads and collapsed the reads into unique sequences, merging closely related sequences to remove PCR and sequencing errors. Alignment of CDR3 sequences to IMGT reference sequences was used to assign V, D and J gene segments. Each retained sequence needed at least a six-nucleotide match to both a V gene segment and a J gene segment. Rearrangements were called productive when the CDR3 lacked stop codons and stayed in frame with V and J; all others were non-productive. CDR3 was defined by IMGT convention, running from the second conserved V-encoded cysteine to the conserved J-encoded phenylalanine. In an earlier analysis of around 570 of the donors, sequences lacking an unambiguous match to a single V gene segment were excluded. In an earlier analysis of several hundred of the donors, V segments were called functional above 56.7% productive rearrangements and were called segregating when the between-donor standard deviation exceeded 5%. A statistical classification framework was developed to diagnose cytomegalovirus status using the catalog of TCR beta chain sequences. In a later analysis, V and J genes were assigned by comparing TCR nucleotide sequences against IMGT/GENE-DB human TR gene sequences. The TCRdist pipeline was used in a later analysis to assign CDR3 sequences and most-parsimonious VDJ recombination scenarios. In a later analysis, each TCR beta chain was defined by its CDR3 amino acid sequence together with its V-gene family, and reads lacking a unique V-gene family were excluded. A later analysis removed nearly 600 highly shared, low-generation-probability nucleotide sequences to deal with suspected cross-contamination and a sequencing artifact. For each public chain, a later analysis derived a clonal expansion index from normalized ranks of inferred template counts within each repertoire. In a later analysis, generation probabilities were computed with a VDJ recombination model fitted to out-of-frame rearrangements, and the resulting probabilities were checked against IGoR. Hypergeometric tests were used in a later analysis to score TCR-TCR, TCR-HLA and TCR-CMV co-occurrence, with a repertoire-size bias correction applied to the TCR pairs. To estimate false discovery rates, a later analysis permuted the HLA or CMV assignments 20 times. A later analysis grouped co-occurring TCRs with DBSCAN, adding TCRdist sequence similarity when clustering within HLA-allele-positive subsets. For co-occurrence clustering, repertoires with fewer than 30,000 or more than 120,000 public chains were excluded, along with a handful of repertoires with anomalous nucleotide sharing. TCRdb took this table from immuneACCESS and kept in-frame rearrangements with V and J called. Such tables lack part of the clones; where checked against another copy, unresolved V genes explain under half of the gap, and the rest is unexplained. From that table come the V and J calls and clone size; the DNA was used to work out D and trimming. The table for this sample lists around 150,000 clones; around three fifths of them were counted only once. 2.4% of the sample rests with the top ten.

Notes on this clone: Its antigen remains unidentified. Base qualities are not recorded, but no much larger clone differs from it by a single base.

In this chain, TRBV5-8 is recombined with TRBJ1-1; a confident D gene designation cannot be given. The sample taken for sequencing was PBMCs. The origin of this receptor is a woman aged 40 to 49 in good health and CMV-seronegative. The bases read TGTGCCAGCAGCTTGGCCGGGGTAAGACGGATGGACACTGAAGCTTTCTTT. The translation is CASSLAGVRRMDTEAFF.